This is a list of T cell receptor beta chains from one sample in a study of blood T cell repertoires in COVID-19. The protocol was immunoSEQ multiplex PCR, while the TCRdb copy is restricted to in-frame clones and leaves out a portion. The profile shows approximately 110,000 clones, around 83% of them singletons. Sequencing used peripheral blood. The receptors shown here come from a human donor in a cohort sampled during active COVID-19. The CDR3 runs from the conserved cysteine through the conserved F or W. D genes are given only for firm matches. The listing skips clone size in some rows; elsewhere it reads once, few, many or a size class.

V	J	D	size	DNA	CDR3
TRBV6-5	TRBJ2-7	NA	NA	TGTGCCAGCAGTTACGCCGGCGAGGCCTACGAGCAGTACTTC	CASSYAGEAYEQYF
TRBV10-3	TRBJ1-6	NA	NA	TGTGCCATCAGTCCAACAGGGCAGAATAATTCACCCCTCCACTTT	CAISPTGQNNSPLHF
TRBV4-2	TRBJ2-7	TRBD2	NA	TGTGCCAGCAGCCGGGGACTAGCGGGAGCCCTCTCCTACGAGCAGTACTTC	CASSRGLAGALSYEQYF
TRBV6-6	TRBJ1-2	NA	NA	TGTGCCAGCAGGGACCCGGGAGATCCTCTGGGCTACACCTTC	CASRDPGDPLGYTF
TRBV28	TRBJ2-3	TRBD2	NA	TGTGCCAGCAGTCCCCTCGGGCGGGAGGAGGGAGATACGCAGTATTTT	CASSPLGREEGDTQYF
TRBV7-2	TRBJ2-1	TRBD2	NA	TGTGCCAGCAGACCCCCTAGCGGTGGGGTTAATGAGCAGTTCTTC	CASRPPSGGVNEQFF
TRBV27	TRBJ2-6	NA	once	TGTGCCAGCAGTTCAGGGTTTGGGGCCAACGTCCTGACTTTC	CASSSGFGANVLTF
TRBV24-1	TRBJ2-1	TRBD2	once	TGTGCCACCAGTGATTATAGCGGGGGGGCGAGTGAGCAGTTCTTC	CATSDYSGGASEQFF
TRBV5-4	TRBJ1-2	NA	once	TGTGCCAGCAGCTTGGTTCAGTATACTAACTATGGCTACACCTTC	CASSLVQYTNYGYTF
TRBV5-1	TRBJ1-2	NA	NA	TGCGCCAGCAGCCCGGGGGGAAGGGGCTATGGCTACACCTTC	CASSPGGRGYGYTF
TRBV19	TRBJ1-2	TRBD1	NA	TGTGCCAGTAGTATTATCCGGGACAGAGCTAACTATGGCTACACCTTC	CASSIIRDRANYGYTF
TRBV5-1	TRBJ1-2	TRBD1	few	TGCGCCAGCACTGCATCGACAGGGGGGTATGGCTACACCTTC	CASTASTGGYGYTF
TRBV2	TRBJ1-4	NA	NA	TGTGCCAGCATTGGGGACTACGGTGAAAAACTGTTTTTT	CASIGDYGEKLFF
TRBV30	TRBJ1-4	NA	NA	TGTGCCTGGAGTGTACGGAGGGGAGGCGCAACTAATGAAAAACTGTTTTTT	CAWSVRRGGATNEKLFF
TRBV5-1	TRBJ2-3	TRBD2	NA	TGCGCCAGCAGCTTGGGTAGCGGGGGGGCAGGAGATACGCAGTATTTT	CASSLGSGGAGDTQYF
TRBV9	TRBJ2-1	TRBD1	NA	TGTGCCAGCGACAGGGGAGACTCCTACAATGAGCAGTTCTTC	CASDRGDSYNEQFF
TRBV24-1	TRBJ2-3	NA	NA	TGTGCCACCAGTGATTTCGGAGGGAGATCTGCAGATACGCAGTATTTT	CATSDFGGRSADTQYF
TRBV7-2	TRBJ2-1	TRBD2	once	TGTGCCAGCAGCTTAGGGCTAGCGGGGGGTTATGAGCAGTTCTTC	CASSLGLAGGYEQFF
TRBV5-5	TRBJ1-3	NA	once	TGTGCCAGCAGCTTGGTGGGGGCCCTAAACTCTGGAAACACCATATATTTT	CASSLVGALNSGNTIYF
TRBV5-1	TRBJ2-2	TRBD2	NA	TGCGCCAGCAGCTTGCTCCGAGCTAGCGGGGGGCTCAACACCGGGGAGCTGTTTTTT	CASSLLRASGGLNTGELFF
TRBV7-5	TRBJ1-4	NA	NA	TGTGTCAGAAGCTTAGTATGCAGGGGTTCCCCGACAAATGAAAAACTGTTTTTT	CVRSLVCRGSPTNEKLFF
TRBV3-1/TRBV3-2	TRBJ2-3	TRBD2	NA	TGTGCCAGCAGCCGACGACTAGCGGTCGAGACAGATACGCAGTATTTT	CASSRRLAVETDTQYF
TRBV11-2	TRBJ2-7	NA	NA	TGTGCCAGCAGCTTAGGACCGGGGAAAGCCTACGAGCAGTACTTC	CASSLGPGKAYEQYF
TRBV28	TRBJ2-5	NA	NA	TGTGCCAGCAGTTTAGTTCGGGACAAGACGAGTGCAAGAGAGACCCAGTACTTC	CASSLVRDKTSARETQYF
TRBV9	TRBJ1-1	TRBD1	NA	TGTGCCAGCAGCGCCCAACCTCAGGGGGCGGGTGAAGCTTTCTTT	CASSAQPQGAGEAFF
TRBV24-1	TRBJ2-1	TRBD1	NA	TGTGCCACCAGCGGGACAGCCGATATGAGTAATGAGCAGTTCTTC	CATSGTADMSNEQFF
TRBV4-2	TRBJ2-7	NA	NA	TGTGCCAGCAGCCAAAGGCTAGATGGAGTGGCCTACGAGCAGTACTTC	CASSQRLDGVAYEQYF
TRBV30	TRBJ2-2	NA	NA	TGTGCCTGGAGACCGGGGGGCGACACCGGGGAGCTGTTTTTT	CAWRPGGDTGELFF
TRBV6-2/TRBV6-3	TRBJ2-5	TRBD1	NA	TGTGCCAGCAGTTATGGACAGGTAGAGACCCAGTACTTC	CASSYGQVETQYF
TRBV4-2	TRBJ2-5	TRBD2	few	TGTGCCAGCAGCCAAGCTTGGCGAGCGGGGGGGCCGGAGACCCAGTACTTC	CASSQAWRAGGPETQYF
TRBV6-5	TRBJ1-2	NA	once	TGTGCCAGCAGTTACGGACCCGGTGGAGGGTCCTATGGCTACACCTTC	CASSYGPGGGSYGYTF
TRBV5-4	TRBJ1-4	TRBD1	NA	TGTGCCAGCAGCGTGACAGGGGTACGAAATGAAAAACTGTTTTTT	CASSVTGVRNEKLFF
TRBV5-1	TRBJ2-1	TRBD2	NA	TGCGCCAGCAGCTTTGGGACTAGCGGGTATGAGCAGTTCTTC	CASSFGTSGYEQFF
TRBV19	TRBJ2-7	TRBD2	NA	TGTGCCAGTAGTCTCAGCGGGGAATACGAGCAGTACTTC	CASSLSGEYEQYF
TRBV7-8	TRBJ2-3	NA	NA	TGTGCCAGCAGCTTAGAACCGGGACTCCTGCGGACAGATACGCAGTATTTT	CASSLEPGLLRTDTQYF
TRBV11-2	TRBJ2-1	TRBD2	NA	TGTGCCAGCAGCTTGGGCGGGGGTTGGAATGAGCAGTTCTTC	CASSLGGGWNEQFF
TRBV2	TRBJ1-5	NA	NA	TGTGCCAGCAGCCACTGGCCGACAGGAGTCAATCAGCCCCAGCATTTT	CASSHWPTGVNQPQHF
TRBV24-1	TRBJ1-1	NA	NA	TGTGCCACCAGTTCCTGGAGGGATGCTGAAGCTTTCTTT	CATSSWRDAEAFF
TRBV7-9	TRBJ1-1	TRBD1	NA	TGTGCCAGCAGCTTATATCCGACAGGGGGTATGTCAGCTGAAGCTTTCTTT	CASSLYPTGGMSAEAFF
TRBV4-1	TRBJ2-7	TRBD2	NA	TGCGCCAGCAGCCAAGAGCGGGGGGGTTTGGTCGAGCAGTACTTC	CASSQERGGLVEQYF
TRBV9	TRBJ1-6	NA	NA	TGTGCCAGCAGCCCCACCCTCGTGAGTTCACCCCTCCACTTT	CASSPTLVSSPLHF
TRBV3-1/TRBV3-2	TRBJ2-2	TRBD2	once	TGTGCCCGCGCGGCGGGGGGGTACACCGGGGAGCTGTTTTTT	CARAAGGYTGELFF
TRBV30	TRBJ1-1	NA	NA	TGTGCCTGGGGGACGGGGATGAACACTGAAGCTTTCTTT	CAWGTGMNTEAFF
TRBV2	TRBJ2-7	TRBD1	NA	TGTGCCATACCTGGACAGGGGGACAACGAGCAGTACTTC	CAIPGQGDNEQYF
TRBV5-4	TRBJ2-1	TRBD1	NA	TGTGCCAGCAGCCCAGGACAGGGGCGCTATGGTGAGCAGTTCTTC	CASSPGQGRYGEQFF
TRBV5-4	TRBJ2-7	NA	NA	TGTGCCAGCAGCTTACCCGGGGATGACGAGCAGTACTTC	CASSLPGDDEQYF
TRBV6-2/TRBV6-3	TRBJ1-2	TRBD1	NA	TGTGCCAGCAGTTCCCGGGACAGGGCTCACCAGGGCTATGGCTACACCTTC	CASSSRDRAHQGYGYTF
TRBV18	TRBJ2-7	TRBD2	NA	TGTGCCAGCGCACTAGCGGGAGTCCTCTACGAGCAGTACTTC	CASALAGVLYEQYF